The TCR beta chain under discussion was sequenced for a study of T cell repertoires in cytomegalovirus infection. Trimming stripped 1 base from V and 2 bases from J, with 8 bases between. This CDR3 spans 14 amino acids. Germline V gene sequence: CDR1 SGHTA, CDR2 FQGNSA. This clonotype was found a few times. The antigen is not known. Findings of the study overall: Clonotypes of TCR beta that were HLA-C-restricted and CMV-specific dominated the ex vivo response.

TCRdb used MiXCR to reprocess the reads, holding one entry per CDR3 protein. The repertoire holds some 320,000 distinct CDR3 sequences, with more than 8% as singletons. The chain carries TRBV7-2 and TRBJ1-1; no clear D. This receptor was taken from a human donor in good health (CMV status not recorded). Some clones in this sample may be carry-over from other donors' samples. The material sequenced was PBMCs. The CDR3 bases are TGTGCCAGCAGCTTAGGGTATCGAAACACTGAAGCTTTCTTT. Amino acids: CASSLGYRNTEAFF.